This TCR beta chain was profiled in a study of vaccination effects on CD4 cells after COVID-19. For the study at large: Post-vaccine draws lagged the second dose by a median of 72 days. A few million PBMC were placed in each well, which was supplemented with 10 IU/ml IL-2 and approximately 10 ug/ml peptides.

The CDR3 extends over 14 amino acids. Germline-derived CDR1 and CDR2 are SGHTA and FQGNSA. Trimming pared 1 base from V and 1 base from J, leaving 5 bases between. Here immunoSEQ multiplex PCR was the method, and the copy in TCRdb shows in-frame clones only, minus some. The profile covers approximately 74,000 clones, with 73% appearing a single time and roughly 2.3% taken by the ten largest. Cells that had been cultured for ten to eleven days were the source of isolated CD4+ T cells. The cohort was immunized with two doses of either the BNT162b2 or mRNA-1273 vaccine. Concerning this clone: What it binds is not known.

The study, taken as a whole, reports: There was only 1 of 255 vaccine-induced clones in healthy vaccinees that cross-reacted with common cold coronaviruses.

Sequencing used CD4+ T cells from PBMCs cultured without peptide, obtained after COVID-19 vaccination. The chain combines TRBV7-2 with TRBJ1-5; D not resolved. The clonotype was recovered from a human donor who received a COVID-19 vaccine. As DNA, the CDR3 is TGTGCCAGCAGCTTAGTGCAGAGCAATCAGCCCCAGCATTTT. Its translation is CASSLVQSNQPQHF.